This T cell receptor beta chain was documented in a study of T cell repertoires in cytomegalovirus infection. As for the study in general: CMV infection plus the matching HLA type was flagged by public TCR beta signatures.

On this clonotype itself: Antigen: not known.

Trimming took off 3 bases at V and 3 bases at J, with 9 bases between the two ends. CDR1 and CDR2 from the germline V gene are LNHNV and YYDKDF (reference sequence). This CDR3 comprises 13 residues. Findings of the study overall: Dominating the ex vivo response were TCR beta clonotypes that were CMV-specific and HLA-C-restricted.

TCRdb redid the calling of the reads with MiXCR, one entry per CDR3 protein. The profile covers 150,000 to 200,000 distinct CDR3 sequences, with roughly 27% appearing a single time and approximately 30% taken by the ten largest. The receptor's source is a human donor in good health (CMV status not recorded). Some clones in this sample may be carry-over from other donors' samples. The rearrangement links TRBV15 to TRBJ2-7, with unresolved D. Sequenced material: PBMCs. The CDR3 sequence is CATSSAGDYEQYF. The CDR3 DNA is TGTGCCACCAGCAGCGCAGGAGACTACGAGCAGTACTTC. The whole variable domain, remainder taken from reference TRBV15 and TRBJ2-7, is DAMVIQNPRYQVTQFGKPVTLSCSQTLNHNVMYWYQQKSSQAPKLLFHYYDKDFNNEADTPDNFQSRRPNTSFCFLDIRSPGLGDTAMYLCATSSAGDYEQYFGPGTRLTVT.